The present entry profiles one TCR beta chain with its context. The protocol was immunoSEQ multiplex PCR, while the TCRdb copy is restricted to in-frame clones and leaves out a portion. The sample consists of tens of thousands of clones, roughly 84% of them appearing once. Time point in this sample: pretreatment peripheral blood. These data are taken from a study of PD-L1 blockade in urothelial cancer. Study-level information: Patients' atezolizumab regimen, 1,200 mg intravenously every 3 weeks, began in the mid-2010s.

V was shortened by 2 bases and J by 3 bases, with 8 bases between the two germline ends. This CDR3 has 14 residues. Germline assignment: CDR1 MNHNS and CDR2 SASEGT. The sample in question was PBMCs, obtained around atezolizumab (anti-PD-L1) treatment. The chain combines TRBV6-1 with TRBJ2-1; perhaps TRBD2 as D (5 bases). This TCR was sampled from a man aged 60-69 years with urothelial cancer. The CDR3 is CASSERGFYNEQFF. CDR3 coding DNA: TGTGCCAGCAGTGAACGGGGTTTCTACAATGAGCAGTTCTTC.